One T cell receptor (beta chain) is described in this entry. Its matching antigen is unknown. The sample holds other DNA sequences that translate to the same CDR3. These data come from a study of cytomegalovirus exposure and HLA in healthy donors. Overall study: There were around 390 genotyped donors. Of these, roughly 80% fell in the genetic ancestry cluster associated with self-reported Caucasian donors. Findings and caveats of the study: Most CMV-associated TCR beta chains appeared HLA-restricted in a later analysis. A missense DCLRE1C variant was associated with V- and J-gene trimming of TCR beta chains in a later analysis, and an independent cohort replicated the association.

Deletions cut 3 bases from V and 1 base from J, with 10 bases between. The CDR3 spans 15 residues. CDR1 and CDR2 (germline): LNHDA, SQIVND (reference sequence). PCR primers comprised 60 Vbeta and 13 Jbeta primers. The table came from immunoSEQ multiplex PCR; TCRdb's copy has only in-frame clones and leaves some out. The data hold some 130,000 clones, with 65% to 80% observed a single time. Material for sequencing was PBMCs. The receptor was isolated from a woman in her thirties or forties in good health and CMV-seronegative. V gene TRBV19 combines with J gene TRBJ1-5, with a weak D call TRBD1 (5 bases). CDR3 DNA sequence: TGTGCCAGTAGTATCCTTCAGGGAAGCAATCAGCCCCAGCATTTT. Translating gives CASSILQGSNQPQHF.